This T cell receptor (beta chain) was captured by sequencing in a study of long-term antiretroviral therapy in people with HIV. The CDR3 runs 13 residues. Germline V lookup: CDR1 SQVTM, CDR2 ANQGSEA. With V trimmed by 7 bases and J by 5 bases, 9 bases remained unmatched. immunoSEQ v3.0 was run at survey level. Only in-frame clones appear in the TCRdb table, and some are missing; sequencing was by immunoSEQ multiplex PCR. The sample has roughly 25,000 clones, 80% to 85% seen once. Regarding this clone: Its matching antigen is unknown.

The study, taken as a whole, reports: Blood, drawn from the mid-2000s to the late 2010s, may reflect older ART regimens. Those clones which expanded before ART made up the dominant part of the repertoire at all time points.

This sequence originates from a man aged 50 to 60 with HIV. Sequenced here: unsorted PBMCs, sampled 0.4 years after starting antiretroviral therapy. This chain uses TRBV29-1 with TRBJ1-1; 8 nucleotides agree with TRBD1. This CDR3 is CSAKGQGATEAFF. CDR3 nucleotide sequence: TGCAGCGCCAAGGGCCAGGGGGCGACTGAAGCTTTCTTT. Using reference TRBV29-1 and TRBJ1-1 for the parts outside the CDR3, the full variable domain is SAVISQKPSRDICQRGTSLTIQCQVDSQVTMMFWYRQQPGQSLTLIATANQGSEATYESGFVIDKFPISRPNLTFSTLTVSNMSPEDSSIYLCSAKGQGATEAFFGQGTRLTVV.